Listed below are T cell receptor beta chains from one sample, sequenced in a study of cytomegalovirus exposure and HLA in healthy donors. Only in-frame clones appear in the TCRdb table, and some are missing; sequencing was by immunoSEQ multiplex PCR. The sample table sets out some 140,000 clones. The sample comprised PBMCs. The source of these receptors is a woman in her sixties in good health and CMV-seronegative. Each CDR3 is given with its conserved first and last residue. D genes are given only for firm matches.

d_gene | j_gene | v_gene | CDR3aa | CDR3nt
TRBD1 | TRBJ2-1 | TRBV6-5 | CASSLVQGLEQFF | TGTGCCAGCAGTCTAGTACAGGGGCTTGAGCAGTTCTTC
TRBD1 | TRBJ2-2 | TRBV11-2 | CASSLRQGGGELFF | TGTGCCAGCAGCTTGAGACAGGGGGGCGGGGAGCTGTTTTTT
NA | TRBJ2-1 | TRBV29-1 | CSVELNNEQFF | TGCAGCGTTGAACTAAACAATGAGCAGTTCTTC
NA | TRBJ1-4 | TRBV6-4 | CASRQIKKYEKLFF | TGTGCCAGCCGACAGATTAAGAAGTATGAAAAACTGTTTTTT
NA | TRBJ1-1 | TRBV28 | CASSMGALGGGMNTEAFF | TGTGCCAGCAGCATGGGGGCATTAGGTGGGGGTATGAACACTGAAGCTTTCTTT
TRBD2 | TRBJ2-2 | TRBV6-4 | CASSEAGDTGELFF | TGTGCCAGCAGTGAAGCGGGGGACACCGGGGAGCTGTTTTTT
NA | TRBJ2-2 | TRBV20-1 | CSARPAGELFF | TGCAGTGCTAGACCAGCGGGGGAGCTGTTTTTT
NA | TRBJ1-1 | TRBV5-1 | CASSWPQGPRAEAFF | TGCGCCAGCAGCTGGCCCCAGGGGCCGAGGGCTGAAGCTTTCTTT
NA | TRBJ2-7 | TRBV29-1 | CSVVEDGPYEQYF | TGCAGCGTTGTGGAGGACGGACCCTACGAGCAGTACTTC
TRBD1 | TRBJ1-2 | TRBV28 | CASSPGQSRGYTF | TGTGCCAGCAGCCCGGGACAGTCCAGGGGCTACACCTTC
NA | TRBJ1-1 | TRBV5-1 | CASTLGSGNTEAFF | TGCGCCAGCACCTTGGGCAGCGGGAACACTGAAGCTTTCTTT
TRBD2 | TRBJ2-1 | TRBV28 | CASLKAGGLKIEQFF | TGTGCCAGCCTCAAAGCGGGGGGCCTAAAGATTGAGCAGTTCTTC
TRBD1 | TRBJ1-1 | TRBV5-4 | CASSLAAGTVLMNTEAFF | TGTGCCAGCAGCTTGGCCGCAGGGACAGTTTTAATGAACACTGAAGCTTTCTTT
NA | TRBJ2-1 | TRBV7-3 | CATVSTSSYNEQFF | TGTGCCACCGTGAGTACGAGCTCCTACAATGAGCAGTTCTTC
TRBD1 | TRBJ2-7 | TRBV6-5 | CASRGTGVPYEQYF | TGTGCCAGCAGAGGGACAGGGGTTCCTTACGAGCAGTACTTC
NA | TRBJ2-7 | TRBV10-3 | CATKTDQDEQYF | TGTGCCACGAAGACAGATCAGGACGAGCAGTACTTC
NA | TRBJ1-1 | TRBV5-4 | CASSLAPGINTEAFF | TGTGCCAGCAGCTTGGCCCCCGGGATCAACACTGAAGCTTTCTTT
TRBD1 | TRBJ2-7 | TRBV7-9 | CASSTYRGSYEQYF | TGTGCCAGCAGCACTTACAGGGGCTCCTACGAGCAGTACTTC
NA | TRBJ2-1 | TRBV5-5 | CASSLQPAAEGIGQFF | TGTGCCAGCAGCTTGCAACCTGCAGCGGAGGGGATTGGGCAGTTCTTC
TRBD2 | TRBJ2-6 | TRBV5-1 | CASSLVASGSSGANVLTF | TGCGCCAGCAGCTTGGTAGCTAGCGGGAGCTCTGGGGCCAACGTCCTGACTTTC
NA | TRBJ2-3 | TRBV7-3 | CASSLGPGAAGDTQYF | TGTGCCAGCAGCTTAGGTCCAGGCGCGGCGGGAGATACGCAGTATTTT
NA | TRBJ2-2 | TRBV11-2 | CASSLARANTGELFF | TGTGCCAGCAGCTTAGCCAGGGCCAACACCGGGGAGCTGTTTTTT
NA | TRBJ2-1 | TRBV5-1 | CASSGGEPYNEQFF | TGCGCCAGCAGCGGAGGGGAACCCTACAATGAGCAGTTCTTC
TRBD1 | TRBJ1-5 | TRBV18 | CASSPGTGDSNQPQHF | TGTGCCAGCTCACCAGGGACAGGGGATAGCAATCAGCCCCAGCATTTT
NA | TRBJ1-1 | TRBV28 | CASRPYDRRNTEAFF | TGTGCCAGCAGACCCTACGACAGACGAAACACTGAAGCTTTCTTT
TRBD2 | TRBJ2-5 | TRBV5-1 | CASSNGLVQETQYF | TGCGCCAGCAGCAATGGACTAGTCCAAGAGACCCAGTACTTC
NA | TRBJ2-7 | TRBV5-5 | CASSQSETSYEQYF | TGTGCCAGCAGCCAATCCGAAACTTCCTACGAGCAGTACTTC
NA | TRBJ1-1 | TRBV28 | CATGEAFF | TGTGCCACCGGTGAAGCTTTCTTT
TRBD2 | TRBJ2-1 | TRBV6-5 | CASSRTSGGAAEQFF | TGTGCCAGCAGCCGAACTAGCGGGGGGGCCGCTGAGCAGTTCTTC